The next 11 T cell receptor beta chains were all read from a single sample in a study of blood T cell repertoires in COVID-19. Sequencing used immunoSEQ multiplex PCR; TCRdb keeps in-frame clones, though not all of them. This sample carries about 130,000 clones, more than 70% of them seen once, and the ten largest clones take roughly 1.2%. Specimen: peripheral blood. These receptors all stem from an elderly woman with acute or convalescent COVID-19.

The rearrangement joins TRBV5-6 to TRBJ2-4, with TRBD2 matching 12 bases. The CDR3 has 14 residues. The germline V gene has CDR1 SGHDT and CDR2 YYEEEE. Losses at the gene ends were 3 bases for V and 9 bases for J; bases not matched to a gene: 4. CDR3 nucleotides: TGTGCCAGCAGCTCTGGACTAGCGGGATCCATTCAGTACTTC. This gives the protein CASSSGLAGSIQYF.

This chain's CDR3 is CASSLGQGASNTEAFF. The CDR3 nucleotides read TGCGCCAGCAGCCTAGGACAGGGGGCCTCGAACACTGAAGCTTTCTTT. The chain recombines TRBV5-1 with TRBJ1-1, with TRBD1 identical over 11 bases. CDR1 SGHRS and CDR2 YFSETQ come from the germline V gene. Unmatched junction bases numbered 6, after V lost 4 bases and J lost 1 base. This CDR3 has 16 residues.

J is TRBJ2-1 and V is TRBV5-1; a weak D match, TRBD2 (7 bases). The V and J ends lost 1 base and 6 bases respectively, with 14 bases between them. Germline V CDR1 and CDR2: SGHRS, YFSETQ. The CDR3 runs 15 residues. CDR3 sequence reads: CASSLPGGQINEQFF. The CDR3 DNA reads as TGCGCCAGCAGCTTGCCGGGGGGACAAATCAATGAGCAGTTCTTC.

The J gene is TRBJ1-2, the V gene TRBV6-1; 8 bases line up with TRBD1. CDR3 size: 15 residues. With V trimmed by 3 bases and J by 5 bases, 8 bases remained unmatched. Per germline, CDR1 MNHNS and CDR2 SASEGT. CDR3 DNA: TGTGCCAGCAGTGAGCATGGGACAGGTTTATATGGCTACACCTTC. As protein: CASSEHGTGLYGYTF.

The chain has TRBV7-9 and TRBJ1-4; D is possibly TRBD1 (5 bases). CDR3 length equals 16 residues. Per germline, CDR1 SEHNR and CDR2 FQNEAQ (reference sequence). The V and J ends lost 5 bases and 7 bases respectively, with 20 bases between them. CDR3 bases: TGTGCCAGCAGCCCAGACTCGTGGGGGGACCCTGAAAAACTGTTTTTT. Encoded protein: CASSPDSWGDPEKLFF.

The CDR3 loop is CASTHRGEQYF. In nucleotides, the CDR3 is TGTGCCAGCACTCACAGGGGCGAGCAGTACTTC. The V and J genes are TRBV28 and TRBJ2-7; 7 bases map to TRBD1. This CDR3 is built from 11 residues. The V gene's germline CDR1 is MDHEN and CDR2 SYDVKM. Losses at the gene ends were 7 bases for V and 6 bases for J; bases not matched to a gene: 3.

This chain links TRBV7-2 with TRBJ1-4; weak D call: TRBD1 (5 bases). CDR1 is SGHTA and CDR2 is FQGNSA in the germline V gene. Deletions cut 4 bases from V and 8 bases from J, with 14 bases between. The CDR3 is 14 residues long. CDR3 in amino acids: CASSSSDSFEKLFF. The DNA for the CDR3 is TGTGCCAGCAGCTCCTCAGACAGTTTCGAAAAACTGTTTTTT.

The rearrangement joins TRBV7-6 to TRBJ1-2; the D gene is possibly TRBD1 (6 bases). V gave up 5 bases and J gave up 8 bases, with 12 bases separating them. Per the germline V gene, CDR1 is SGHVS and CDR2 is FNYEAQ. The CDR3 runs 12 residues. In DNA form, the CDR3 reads TGTGCCAGCAGCCTTGACAGGAGGGGCTACACCTTC. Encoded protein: CASSLDRRGYTF.

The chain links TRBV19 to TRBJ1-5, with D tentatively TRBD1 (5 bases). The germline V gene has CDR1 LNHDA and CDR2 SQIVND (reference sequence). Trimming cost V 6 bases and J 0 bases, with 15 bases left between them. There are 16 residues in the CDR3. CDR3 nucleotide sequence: TGTGCCAGTAGCACCCTTCGACAGTATAGCAATCAGCCCCAGCATTTT. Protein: CASSTLRQYSNQPQHF.

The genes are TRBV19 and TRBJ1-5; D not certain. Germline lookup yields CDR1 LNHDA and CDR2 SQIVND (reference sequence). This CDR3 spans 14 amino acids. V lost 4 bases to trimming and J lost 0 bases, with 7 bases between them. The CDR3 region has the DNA TGTGCCAGTAGTACACAAAATAGCAATCAGCCCCAGCATTTT. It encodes CASSTQNSNQPQHF.

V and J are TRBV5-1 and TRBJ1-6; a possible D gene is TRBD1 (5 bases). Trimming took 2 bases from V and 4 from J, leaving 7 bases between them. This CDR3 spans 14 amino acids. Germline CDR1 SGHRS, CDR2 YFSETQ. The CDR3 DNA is TGCGCCAGCAGCTTCGACAGATATAATTCACCCCTCCACTTT. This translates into CASSFDRYNSPLHF.